These 24 T cell receptor beta chains were all obtained from the same sample, sequenced in a study of T cells after somatic rescue of genetic block. Here immunoSEQ multiplex PCR was the method, and the copy in TCRdb shows in-frame clones only, minus some. Found here are roughly 51,000 clones, 90% to 97% of them singletons; the top ten hold approximately 0.077%. Material for sequencing was peripheral blood mononuclear cells (PBMCs). The receptors here all came from a child under two years old.

Concerning this clone itself: The sample has other DNA sequences that encode this CDR3 too. The chain employs TRBV19 and TRBJ1-5; no clear D. The CDR3 consists of 13 residues. With 4 bases removed from V and 0 bases from J, the gap between germline ends came to 4 bases. Germline CDR1 reads LNHDA; CDR2 reads SQIVND (reference sequence). CDR3 bases: TGTGCCAGTAGTAGCCGTAGCAATCAGCCCCAGCATTTT. It specifies CASSSRSNQPQHF. Combining the CDR3 with reference TRBV19 and TRBJ1-5 gives the whole variable domain DGGITQSPKYLFRKEGQNVTLSCEQNLNHDAMYWYRQDPGQGLRLIYYSQIVNDFQKGDIAEGYSVSREKKESFPLTVTSAQKNPTAFYLCASSSRSNQPQHFGDGTRLSIL.

This chain joins TRBV13 and TRBJ2-3; D may be TRBD2 (6 bases). The CDR3 has 15 amino acids. Between the trimmed V and J ends, which lost 5 bases and 6 bases, there was a span of 18 bases. CDR1 PRHDT and CDR2 FYEKMQ come from the germline V gene (reference sequence). Written as DNA, the CDR3 is TGTGCCAGCAGCACCCAGGAGGGAGCGGGCGATACGCAGTATTTT. Translating gives CASSTQEGAGDTQYF.

V gene TRBV11-2 combines with J gene TRBJ2-3; 7 bases align to TRBD2. CDR1 SGHAT and CDR2 FQNNGV come from the germline V gene. With 7 bases clipped from V and 3 bases from J, the junction kept 10 bases outside the gene matches. The length of the CDR3 is 15 residues. The CDR3 reads CASTWTRGGTDTQYF. In nucleotides, the CDR3 is TGTGCCAGCACTTGGACTAGGGGAGGTACAGATACGCAGTATTTT.

This sequence joins TRBV19 and TRBJ1-1, with no clear D. Trimming stripped 7 bases from V and 11 bases from J, with 20 bases between. In germline, CDR1 is LNHDA, CDR2 SQIVND (reference sequence). The CDR3 spans 13 residues. This CDR3 is CASTLAEEGRAFF. CDR3 coding DNA: TGTGCCAGTACCCTAGCCGAGGAGGGTCGGGCTTTCTTT.

The chain is built from TRBV9 and TRBJ1-4, with 11 bases fitting TRBD1. The CDR3 loop spans 15 amino acids. The V and J ends lost 0 bases and 9 bases, in that order; junction bases with no gene match: 4. Per germline, CDR1 SGDLS and CDR2 YYNGEE. CDR3 nucleotide sequence: TGTGCCAGCAGCGTAGGTCGGACAGGGGGCCAAAAACTGTTTTTT. Amino acid sequence: CASSVGRTGGQKLFF.

This chain joins TRBV6-6 and TRBJ2-3; perhaps TRBD2 as D (7 bases). CDR1 MNHNY and CDR2 SVGAGI come from the germline V gene (reference sequence). Trimming shortened V by 2 bases and J by 4 bases, and 10 bases separated the two germline ends. The CDR3 runs to 14 residues. The CDR3 DNA is TGTGCCAGCAGTTACCGGGGGGCGCCAGATACGCAGTATTTT. It is translated as CASSYRGAPDTQYF.

This chain joins TRBV27 and TRBJ2-7; D may be TRBD2 (7 bases). The CDR3 runs to 15 residues. CDR1 is MNHEY and CDR2 is SMNVEV in the germline V gene (reference sequence). V was trimmed by 3 bases and J by 1 base, leaving 13 bases between them. The CDR3 region is CASSFLGGLSYEQYF. Written as DNA, the CDR3 is TGTGCCAGCAGTTTTTTGGGGGGGCTTTCCTACGAGCAGTACTTC.

The genes are TRBV5-4 and TRBJ2-7; D perhaps matches TRBD1 (6 bases). CDR1 is SGHNT and CDR2 is YYREEE in the germline V gene (reference sequence). CDR3 length: 12 amino acids. Deletions cut 1 base from V and 6 bases from J, with 8 bases between. Written as DNA, the CDR3 is TGTGCCAGCAGCTTGTCAGGGGCCGAGCAGTACTTC. As protein: CASSLSGAEQYF.

The rearrangement uses TRBV2 and TRBJ1-2; TRBD1 is a possible D gene (6 bases). V was cut by 4 bases and J by 4 bases, with 25 bases left in between. CDR3 length: 18 amino acids. CDR1 SNHLY and CDR2 FYNNEI come from the germline V gene. CDR3 sequence (DNA): TGTGCCAGCAGTGTGCCCGACAGGAACCCACTGCTAATCTATGGCTACACCTTC. It specifies CASSVPDRNPLLIYGYTF.

The chain carries TRBV7-2 and TRBJ1-1; unclear D gene. The CDR3 loop spans 15 amino acids. Germline V lookup: CDR1 SGHTA, CDR2 FQGNSA. Between the trimmed V and J ends, which lost 1 base and 4 bases, there was a span of 13 bases. The CDR3 coding sequence is TGTGCCAGCAGCTTAGTAAGGGCTTGGGGCACTGAAGCTTTCTTT. Amino acid sequence: CASSLVRAWGTEAFF.

V usage is TRBV19 and J usage is TRBJ2-2; 7 positions agree with TRBD1. Germline V gives CDR1 LNHDA, CDR2 SQIVND (reference sequence). The CDR3 sequence is 15 residues long. With 6 bases clipped from V and 5 bases from J, the junction kept 9 bases outside the gene matches. CDR3 in DNA: TGTGCCAGTAGCACGGGACAGCCAAAGACCGGGGAGCTGTTTTTT. It is translated as CASSTGQPKTGELFF.

The gene calls are TRBV27 and TRBJ1-2; tentatively, D is TRBD1 (5 bases). Per germline, CDR1 MNHEY and CDR2 SMNVEV (reference sequence). This CDR3 comprises 13 residues. V was trimmed by 3 bases and J by 7 bases, leaving 12 bases between them. This chain's CDR3 is CASSLRPTGGYTF. The DNA of the CDR3 is TGTGCCAGCAGTTTGCGTCCTACAGGTGGCTACACCTTC.

This chain joins TRBV7-2 and TRBJ2-2; TRBD2 aligns across 14 bases. V lost 5 bases, J lost 2 bases, and 4 bases stayed unmatched. Germline values: CDR1 SGHTA, CDR2 FQGNSA. This CDR3 region has 17 residues. The chain's CDR3 is CASSAGLAGVNTGELFF. For the CDR3, the DNA is TGTGCCAGCAGCGCGGGACTAGCGGGAGTAAACACCGGGGAGCTGTTTTTT.

J is TRBJ2-5 and V is TRBV6-5; the D gene is possibly TRBD1 (6 bases). The J call is uncertain, as TRBJ2-7 better fits the DNA end. Germline-derived CDR1 and CDR2 are MNHEY and SVGAGI. This CDR3 comprises 14 residues. Here the CDR3 reads CASSPQGSYYEQYF. Here the CDR3 DNA reads TGTGCCAGCAGTCCACAGGGATCCTACTACGAGCAGTACTTC.

This chain uses TRBV9 with TRBJ1-5; D may be TRBD1 (6 bases). Germline V gene data show CDR1 as SGDLS and CDR2 as YYNGEE. Trimming removed 0 bases from V and 5 bases from J, with 12 bases in between. The CDR3 contains 15 residues. The CDR3, as DNA: TGTGCCAGCAGCGTAGACCCACAGGGTGATCAGCCCCAGCATTTT. Protein: CASSVDPQGDQPQHF.

This chain links TRBV4-1 with TRBJ1-2; no clear D gene. With 1 base removed from V and 8 bases from J, the gap between germline ends came to 5 bases. Per the germline V gene, CDR1 is MGHRA and CDR2 is YSYEKL. CDR3 size: 11 residues. CDR3 bases: TGCGCCAGCAGCCAAGCAGGCGGCTACACCTTC. Translating gives CASSQAGGYTF.

The chain combines TRBV15 with TRBJ2-1; 10 bases are shared with TRBD2. The V segment lost 0 bases and the J segment 8 bases; nucleotides outside the gene matches: 4. The germline gives CDR1 LNHNV, CDR2 YYDKDF (reference sequence). The CDR3 runs to 15 residues. Written as DNA, the CDR3 is TGTGCCACCAGCAGAGAGCTAGCGGGAGTGGATGAGCAGTTCTTC. As protein: CATSRELAGVDEQFF. The full variable domain, its missing parts supplied by reference TRBV15 and TRBJ2-1, is DAMVIQNPRYQVTQFGKPVTLSCSQTLNHNVMYWYQQKSSQAPKLLFHYYDKDFNNEADTPDNFQSRRPNTSFCFLDIRSPGLGDTAMYLCATSRELAGVDEQFFGPGTRLTVL.

The chain combines TRBV7-9 with TRBJ2-7; 11 bases map to TRBD2. The CDR3 is 14 residues long. J was trimmed by 2 bases and V by 4 bases; bases with no gene match: 1. Germline loops: CDR1 SEHNR, CDR2 FQNEAQ (reference sequence). This chain's CDR3 is CASSSGLAAYEQYF. The CDR3 coding sequence is TGTGCCAGCAGCTCGGGACTAGCGGCCTACGAGCAGTACTTC.

This chain joins TRBV5-1 and TRBJ2-7; maybe TRBD1 (6 bases). The V gene lost 0 bases and the J gene lost 3 bases, with 7 bases spanning the gap. Germline V gene lookup returns CDR1 SGHRS and CDR2 YFSETQ. This CDR3 contains 13 residues. In nucleotides, the CDR3 is TGCGCCAGCAGCTTGGGAGGGGGCTACGAGCAGTACTTC. It yields the protein CASSLGGGYEQYF. The full variable domain, completed using reference TRBV5-1 and TRBJ2-7, is KAGVTQTPRYLIKTRGQQVTLSCSPISGHRSVSWYQQTPGQGLQFLFEYFSETQRNKGNFPGRFSGRQFSNSRSEMNVSTLELGDSALYLCASSLGGGYEQYFGPGTRLTVT.

The chain combines TRBV7-2 with TRBJ2-7; 7 nucleotides agree with TRBD2. This CDR3 contains 15 residues. The V gene end was trimmed by 4 bases and the J gene end by 2 bases; junction bases not matched to a gene: 8. Germline V gives CDR1 SGHTA, CDR2 FQGNSA. The CDR3 DNA reads as TGTGCCAGCAGCTCGTCGGTCCTAGCGGCCTACGAGCAGTACTTC. Translating it yields CASSSSVLAAYEQYF.

The chain couples TRBV6-5 to TRBJ1-2; D unresolved. The V end was cut by 2 bases, the J end by 4 bases, with 14 bases between. This CDR3 spans 15 amino acids. Germline CDR1 MNHEY, CDR2 SVGAGI. This CDR3 is CASSYRTGSGYGYTF. The CDR3 DNA reads as TGTGCCAGCAGTTACCGTACGGGGTCGGGCTATGGCTACACCTTC.

This rearrangement joins TRBV7-9 to TRBJ2-2; D is uncertain. The CDR3 covers 13 residues. V lost 1 base, J lost 1 base, and 1 base lay in between. Germline V gene lookup returns CDR1 SEHNR and CDR2 FQNEAQ (reference sequence). This chain's CDR3 is CASSLGNTGELFF. The CDR3 bases are TGTGCCAGCAGCTTAGGGAACACCGGGGAGCTGTTTTTT.

Comments on this clone: This same CDR3 is encoded by further DNA sequences in the sample. The V and J genes are TRBV7-9 and TRBJ1-1; D ambiguous. This CDR3 spans 11 amino acids. Germline CDR1 is SEHNR and CDR2 is FQNEAQ (reference sequence). V lost 5 bases, J lost 2 bases, and 3 bases lay in between. The CDR3, as DNA: TGTGCCAGCAGCACTAACACTGAAGCTTTCTTT. This sequence encodes CASSTNTEAFF.

The chain links TRBV7-9 to TRBJ2-5, with no clear D. The CDR3 is made up of 17 amino acids. The V end lost 5 bases, the J end lost 0 bases, and 19 bases lay between the germline ends. The germline CDR1 and CDR2 sequences are SEHNR and FQNEAQ (reference sequence). CDR3 loop: CASSPRGSPSYQETQYF. CDR3 DNA: TGTGCCAGCAGCCCCCGTGGTAGCCCCTCCTACCAAGAGACCCAGTACTTC.